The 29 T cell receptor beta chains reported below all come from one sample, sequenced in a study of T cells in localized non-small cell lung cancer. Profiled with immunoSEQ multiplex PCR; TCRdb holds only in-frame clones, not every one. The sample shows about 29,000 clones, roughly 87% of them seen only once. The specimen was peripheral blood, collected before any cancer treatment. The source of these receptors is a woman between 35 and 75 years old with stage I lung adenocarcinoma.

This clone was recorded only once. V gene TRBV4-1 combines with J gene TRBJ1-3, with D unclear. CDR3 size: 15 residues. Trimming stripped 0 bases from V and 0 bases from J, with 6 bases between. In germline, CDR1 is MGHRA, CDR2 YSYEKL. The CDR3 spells CASSQETLSGNTIYF. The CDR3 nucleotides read TGCGCCAGCAGCCAAGAGACCCTCTCTGGAAACACCATATATTTT.

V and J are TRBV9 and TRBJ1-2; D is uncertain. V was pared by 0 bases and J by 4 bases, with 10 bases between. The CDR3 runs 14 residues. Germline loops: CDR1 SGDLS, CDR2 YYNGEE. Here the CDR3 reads CASSVGGETYGYTF. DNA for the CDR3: TGTGCCAGCAGCGTAGGGGGAGAAACCTATGGCTACACCTTC.

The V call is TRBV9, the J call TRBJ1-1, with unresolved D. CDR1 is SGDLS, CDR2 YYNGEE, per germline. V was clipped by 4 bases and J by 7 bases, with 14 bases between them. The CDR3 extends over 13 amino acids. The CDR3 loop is CASSFGLRSEAFF. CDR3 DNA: TGTGCCAGCAGCTTCGGGTTGCGGAGTGAAGCTTTCTTT.

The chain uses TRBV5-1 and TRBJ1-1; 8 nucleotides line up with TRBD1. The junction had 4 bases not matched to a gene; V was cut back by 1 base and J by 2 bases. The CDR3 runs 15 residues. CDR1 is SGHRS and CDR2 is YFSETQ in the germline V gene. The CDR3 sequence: CASSLTGQVNTEAFF. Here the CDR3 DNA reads TGCGCCAGCAGCTTGACGGGACAGGTTAACACTGAAGCTTTCTTT.

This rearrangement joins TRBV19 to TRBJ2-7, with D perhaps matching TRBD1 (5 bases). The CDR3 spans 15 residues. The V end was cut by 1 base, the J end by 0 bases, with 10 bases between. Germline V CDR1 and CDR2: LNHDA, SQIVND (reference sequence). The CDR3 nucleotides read TGTGCCAGTAGTATAGGGCAGGGCCTCTCCTACGAGCAGTACTTC. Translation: CASSIGQGLSYEQYF.

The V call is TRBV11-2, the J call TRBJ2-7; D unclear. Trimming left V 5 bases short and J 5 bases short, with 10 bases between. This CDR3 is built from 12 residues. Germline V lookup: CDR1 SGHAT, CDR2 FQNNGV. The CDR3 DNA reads TGTGCCAGCAGCCTTCAGAGGAACGAGCAGTACTTC. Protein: CASSLQRNEQYF.

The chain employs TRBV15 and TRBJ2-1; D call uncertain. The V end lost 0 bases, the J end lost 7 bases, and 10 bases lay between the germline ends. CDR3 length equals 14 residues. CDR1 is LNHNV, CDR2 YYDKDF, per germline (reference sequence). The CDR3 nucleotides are TGTGCCACCAGCAGAGACCTTTACGGGAATGAGCAGTTCTTC. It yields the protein CATSRDLYGNEQFF.

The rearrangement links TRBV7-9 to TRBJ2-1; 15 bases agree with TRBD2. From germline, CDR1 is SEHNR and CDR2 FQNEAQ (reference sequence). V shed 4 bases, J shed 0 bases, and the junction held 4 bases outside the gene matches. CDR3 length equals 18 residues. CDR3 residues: CASSSGTSGGSSYNEQFF. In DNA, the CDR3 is TGTGCCAGCAGCTCCGGGACTAGCGGGGGGTCCTCCTACAATGAGCAGTTCTTC.

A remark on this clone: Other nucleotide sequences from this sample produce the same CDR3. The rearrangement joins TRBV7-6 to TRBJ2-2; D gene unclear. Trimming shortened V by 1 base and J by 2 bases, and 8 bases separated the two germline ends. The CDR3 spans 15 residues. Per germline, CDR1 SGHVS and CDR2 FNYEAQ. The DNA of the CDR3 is TGTGCCAGCAGCTTAGATGGCGGAAACACCGGGGAGCTGTTTTTT. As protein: CASSLDGGNTGELFF.

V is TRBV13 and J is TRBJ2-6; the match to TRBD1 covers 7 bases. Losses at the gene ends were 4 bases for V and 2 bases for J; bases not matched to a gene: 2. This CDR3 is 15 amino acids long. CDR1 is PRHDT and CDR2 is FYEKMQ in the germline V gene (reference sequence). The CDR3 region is CASSSQGAGANVLTF. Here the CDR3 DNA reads TGTGCCAGCAGCTCCCAGGGGGCTGGGGCCAACGTCCTGACTTTC.

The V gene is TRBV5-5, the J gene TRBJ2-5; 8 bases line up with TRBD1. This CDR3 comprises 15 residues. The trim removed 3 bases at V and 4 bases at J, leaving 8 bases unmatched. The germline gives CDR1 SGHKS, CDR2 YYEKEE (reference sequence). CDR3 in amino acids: CASSSPPGTGETQYF. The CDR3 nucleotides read TGTGCCAGCAGCTCGCCGCCCGGGACAGGAGAGACCCAGTACTTC.

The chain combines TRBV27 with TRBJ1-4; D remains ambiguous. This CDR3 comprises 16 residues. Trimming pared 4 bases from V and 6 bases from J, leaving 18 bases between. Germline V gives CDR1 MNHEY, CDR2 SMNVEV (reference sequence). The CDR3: CASSSKYDGVYEKLFF. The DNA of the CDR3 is TGTGCCAGCAGTTCTAAATACGATGGGGTTTATGAAAAACTGTTTTTT.

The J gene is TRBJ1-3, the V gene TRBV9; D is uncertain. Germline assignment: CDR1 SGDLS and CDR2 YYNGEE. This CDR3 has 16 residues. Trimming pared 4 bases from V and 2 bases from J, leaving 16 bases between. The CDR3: CASSLRTGETGNTIYF. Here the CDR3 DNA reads TGTGCCAGCAGCCTTCGGACGGGTGAGACTGGAAACACCATATATTTT.

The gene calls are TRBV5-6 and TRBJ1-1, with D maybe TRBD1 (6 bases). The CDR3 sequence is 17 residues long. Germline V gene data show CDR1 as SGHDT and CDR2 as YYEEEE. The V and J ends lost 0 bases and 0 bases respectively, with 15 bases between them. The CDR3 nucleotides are TGTGCCAGCAGCTTGGGCCACGGACAGTACATGAACACTGAAGCTTTCTTT. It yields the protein CASSLGHGQYMNTEAFF.

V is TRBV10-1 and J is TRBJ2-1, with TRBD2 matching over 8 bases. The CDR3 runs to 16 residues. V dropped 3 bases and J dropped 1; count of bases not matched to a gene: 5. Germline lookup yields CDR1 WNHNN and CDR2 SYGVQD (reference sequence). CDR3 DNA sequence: TGCGCCAGCAGTGAAGTGACTAGCGCTTCCTACAATGAGCAGTTCTTC. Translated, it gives CASSEVTSASYNEQFF.

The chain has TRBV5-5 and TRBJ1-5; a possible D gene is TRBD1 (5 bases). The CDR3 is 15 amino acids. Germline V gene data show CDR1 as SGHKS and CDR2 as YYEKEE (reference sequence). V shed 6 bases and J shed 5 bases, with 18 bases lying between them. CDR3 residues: CASTPRGKSDQPQHF. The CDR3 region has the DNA TGTGCCAGCACCCCGAGGGGTAAAAGTGATCAGCCCCAGCATTTT.

The CDR3 is CASSSLLGFSYGYTF. As DNA, the CDR3 is TGTGCCAGCAGTTCCCTCTTAGGATTTAGCTATGGCTACACCTTC. The chain uses TRBV6-5 and TRBJ1-2; D remains unclear. The CDR3 is 15 residues long. From germline, CDR1 is MNHEY and CDR2 SVGAGI. Trimming removed 4 bases from V and 4 bases from J, with 16 bases in between.

The CDR3 is CAWRGSYEQYF. The CDR3 DNA follows: TGTGCCTGGAGGGGATCCTACGAGCAGTACTTC. This sequence joins TRBV30 and TRBJ2-7; D is unclear. The V gene's germline CDR1 is GTSNPN and CDR2 SVGIG (reference sequence). V lost 3 bases to trimming and J lost 1 base, with 4 bases between them. The CDR3 is 11 amino acids.

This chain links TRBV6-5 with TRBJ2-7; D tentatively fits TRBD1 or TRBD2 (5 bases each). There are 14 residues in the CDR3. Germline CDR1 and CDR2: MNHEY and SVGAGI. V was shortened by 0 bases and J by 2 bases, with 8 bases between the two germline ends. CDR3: CASSYSGGTYEQYF. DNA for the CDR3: TGTGCCAGCAGTTACTCTGGGGGAACCTACGAGCAGTACTTC.

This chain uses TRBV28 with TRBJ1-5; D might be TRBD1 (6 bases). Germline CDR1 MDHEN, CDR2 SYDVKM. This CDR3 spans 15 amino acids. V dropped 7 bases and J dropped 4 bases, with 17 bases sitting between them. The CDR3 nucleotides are TGTGCCAGCACCAGCGGGGGGCAAGCTAATCAGCCCCAGCATTTT. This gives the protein CASTSGGQANQPQHF. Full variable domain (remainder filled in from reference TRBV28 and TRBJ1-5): DVKVTQSSRYLVKRTGEKVFLECVQDMDHENMFWYRQDPGLGLRLIYFSYDVKMKEKGDIPEGYSVSREKKERFSLILESASTNQTSMYLCASTSGGQANQPQHFGDGTRLSIL.

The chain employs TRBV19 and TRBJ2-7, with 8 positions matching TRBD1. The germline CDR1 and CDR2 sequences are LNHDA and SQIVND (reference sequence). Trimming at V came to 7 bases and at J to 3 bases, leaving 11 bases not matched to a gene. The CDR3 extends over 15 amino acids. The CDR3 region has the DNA TGTGCCAGTACCCCTCGACAGGGGTTAATCTACGAGCAGTACTTC. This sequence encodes CASTPRQGLIYEQYF.

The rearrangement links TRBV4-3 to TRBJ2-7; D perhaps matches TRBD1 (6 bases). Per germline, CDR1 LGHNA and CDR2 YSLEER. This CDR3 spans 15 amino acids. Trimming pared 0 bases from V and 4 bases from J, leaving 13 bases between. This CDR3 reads CASSQEVSGAYEQYF. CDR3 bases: TGCGCCAGCAGCCAAGAGGTATCAGGGGCTTACGAGCAGTACTTC.

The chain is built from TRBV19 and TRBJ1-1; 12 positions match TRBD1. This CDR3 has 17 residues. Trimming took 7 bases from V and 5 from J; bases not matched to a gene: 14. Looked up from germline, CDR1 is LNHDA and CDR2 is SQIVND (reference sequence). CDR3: CASTQGQGAWSRTEAFF. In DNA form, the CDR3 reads TGTGCCAGTACCCAGGGACAGGGGGCTTGGTCGAGAACTGAAGCTTTCTTT.

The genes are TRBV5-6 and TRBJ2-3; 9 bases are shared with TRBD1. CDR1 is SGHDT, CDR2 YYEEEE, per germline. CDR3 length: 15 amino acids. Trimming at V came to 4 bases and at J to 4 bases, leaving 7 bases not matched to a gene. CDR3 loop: CASSVGTGYADTQYF. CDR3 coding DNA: TGTGCCAGCAGCGTCGGGACAGGGTACGCAGATACGCAGTATTTT.

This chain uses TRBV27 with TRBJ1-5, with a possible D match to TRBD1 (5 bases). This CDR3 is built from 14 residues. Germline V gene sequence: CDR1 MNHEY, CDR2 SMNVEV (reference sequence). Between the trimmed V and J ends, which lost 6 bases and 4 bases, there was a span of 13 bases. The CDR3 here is CASSLKTVNQPQHF. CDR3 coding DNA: TGTGCCAGCAGCCTAAAGACAGTTAATCAGCCCCAGCATTTT.

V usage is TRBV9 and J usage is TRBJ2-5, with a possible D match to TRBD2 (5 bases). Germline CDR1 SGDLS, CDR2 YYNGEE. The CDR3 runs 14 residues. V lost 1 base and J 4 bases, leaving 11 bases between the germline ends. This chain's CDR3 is CASSVSSTGETQYF. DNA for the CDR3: TGTGCCAGCAGCGTATCTAGCACGGGAGAGACCCAGTACTTC. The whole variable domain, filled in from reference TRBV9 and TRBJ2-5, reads DSGVTQTPKHLITATGQRVTLRCSPRSGDLSVYWYQQSLDQGLQFLIQYYNGEERAKGNILERFSAQQFPDLHSELNLSSLELGDSALYFCASSVSSTGETQYFGPGTRLLVL.

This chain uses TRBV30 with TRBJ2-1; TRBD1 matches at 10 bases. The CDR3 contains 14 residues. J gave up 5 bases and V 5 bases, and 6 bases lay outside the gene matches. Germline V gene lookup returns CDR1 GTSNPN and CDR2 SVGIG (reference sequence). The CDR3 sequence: CAWGPGTGDNEQFF. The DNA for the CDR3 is TGTGCCTGGGGGCCAGGGACAGGGGACAATGAGCAGTTCTTC.

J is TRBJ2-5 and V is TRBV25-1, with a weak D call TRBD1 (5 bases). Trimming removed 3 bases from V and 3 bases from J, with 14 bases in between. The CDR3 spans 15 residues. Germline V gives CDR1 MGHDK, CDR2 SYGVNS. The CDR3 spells CASSDFPGREETQYF. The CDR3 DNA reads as TGTGCCAGCAGTGATTTCCCCGGCAGGGAAGAGACCCAGTACTTC.

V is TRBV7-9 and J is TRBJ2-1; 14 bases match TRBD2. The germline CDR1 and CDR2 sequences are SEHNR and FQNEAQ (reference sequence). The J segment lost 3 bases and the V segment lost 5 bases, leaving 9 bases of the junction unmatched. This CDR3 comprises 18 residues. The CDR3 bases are TGTGCCAGCAGCCCTGGGACTAGCGGGGGCGGGGTCTACAATGAGCAGTTCTTC. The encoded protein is CASSPGTSGGGVYNEQFF.